Below, 26 T cell receptor beta chains from the same sample are listed, as sequenced in a study of shared clonotypes between healthy human individuals. Assay: immunoSEQ multiplex PCR; the TCRdb copy retains only in-frame clones and omits some. The sample gives roughly 450,000 clones, 79% of which show up once; approximately 12% is in the top ten. Sequences were obtained from PBMCs. These TCRs come from a woman aged 40 to 50 in good health. Some clones in this sample may be carry-over from other donors' samples.

V usage is TRBV29-1 and J usage is TRBJ2-7, with TRBD1 identical over 9 bases. V shed 5 bases and J 2 bases; nucleotides not matched to a gene: 4. Germline V gene sequence: CDR1 SQVTM, CDR2 ANQGSEA. This CDR3 spans 13 amino acids. For the CDR3, the DNA is TGCAGCGTTAAACAGGGGGCAACCTACGAGCAGTACTTC. Translation: CSVKQGATYEQYF.

The chain employs TRBV5-1 and TRBJ2-2; 8 nucleotides align to TRBD1. The V gene's germline CDR1 is SGHRS and CDR2 YFSETQ. The CDR3 is made up of 15 amino acids. Trimming took 0 bases from V and 5 from J; bases not matched to a gene: 3. CDR3: CASSLAQGGTGELFF. CDR3 DNA sequence: TGCGCCAGCAGCTTGGCACAGGGGGGAACCGGGGAGCTGTTTTTT.

This chain connects TRBV27 to TRBJ2-7; 9 positions match TRBD2. The CDR3 totals 15 residues. Germline V gene lookup returns CDR1 MNHEY and CDR2 SMNVEV (reference sequence). With V trimmed by 3 bases and J by 2 bases, 5 bases remained unmatched. The CDR3 sequence is CASSFSAGGPYEQYF. The CDR3 DNA reads TGTGCCAGCAGTTTTAGTGCGGGAGGGCCCTACGAGCAGTACTTC.

Written as DNA, the CDR3 is TGTGCCAGCAGAATGGACAGCCGTAGCAATCAGCCCCAGCATTTT. This sequence encodes CASRMDSRSNQPQHF. The chain is built from TRBV6-4 and TRBJ1-5; D might be TRBD1 (6 bases). Trimming left V 6 bases short and J 0 bases short, with 12 bases between. Germline CDR1 reads MRHNA; CDR2 reads SNTAGT. The CDR3 is made up of 15 amino acids.

The chain employs TRBV11-2 and TRBJ2-1, with D possibly matching TRBD2 (6 bases). V was clipped by 8 bases and J by 8 bases, with 19 bases between them. Germline loops: CDR1 SGHAT, CDR2 FQNNGV. The CDR3 contains 14 residues. CDR3 sequence: CASARGGVRDEQFF. The DNA for the CDR3 is TGTGCCAGCGCGCGCGGCGGGGTACGGGATGAGCAGTTCTTC.

The rearrangement uses TRBV11-3 and TRBJ2-1; either TRBD1 or TRBD2 may supply D (5 bases each). CDR1 and CDR2 from the germline V gene are SGHNT and YENEEA. The CDR3 covers 13 residues. Trimming shortened V by 4 bases and J by 9 bases, and 13 bases separated the two germline ends. In DNA form, the CDR3 reads TGTGCCAGCAGCTCCCCCGGGGCGTTTGAGCAGTTCTTC. Protein sequence: CASSSPGAFEQFF.

The genes are TRBV18 and TRBJ2-7; D could derive from TRBD1 or TRBD2 (5 bases each). Germline-derived CDR1 and CDR2 are KGHSH and LQKENI. The CDR3 has 15 residues. Trimming stripped 5 bases from V and 0 bases from J, with 14 bases between. CDR3 nucleotide sequence: TGTGCCAGCTCATTTACCGGGACCGTCTCCTACGAGCAGTACTTC. Protein: CASSFTGTVSYEQYF.

This chain links TRBV7-6 with TRBJ2-7; 12 bases are a match to TRBD2. This CDR3 comprises 15 residues. Germline CDR1 and CDR2: SGHVS and FNYEAQ. V shed 0 bases, J shed 10 bases, and the junction held 7 bases outside the gene matches. Here the CDR3 DNA reads TGTGCCAGCAGCTTAGCGGAGCTAGCGGGAGGGCTACAGTACTTC. This encodes CASSLAELAGGLQYF.

The chain has TRBV2 and TRBJ2-7; TRBD1 aligns across 9 bases. V shed 7 bases and J 6 bases; nucleotides not matched to a gene: 10. The germline V gene has CDR1 SNHLY and CDR2 FYNNEI. The length of the CDR3 is 14 residues. The CDR3 spells CASTGTGISPEQYF. In nucleotides, the CDR3 is TGTGCCAGCACCGGGACAGGGATCTCCCCCGAGCAGTACTTC.

V is TRBV6-5 and J is TRBJ1-1; TRBD1 agrees at 8 bases. The CDR3 sequence is 15 residues long. V gave up 6 bases and J gave up 5 bases; unmatched junction bases: 11. CDR1 is MNHEY and CDR2 is SVGAGI in the germline V gene. The CDR3 protein is CASSTPRGRGTEAFF. The DNA for the CDR3 is TGTGCCAGCAGCACACCCAGGGGGCGGGGGACTGAAGCTTTCTTT.

Comment on this clone: A much larger clone sits a single nucleotide away, making a read error possible. The rearrangement joins TRBV6-6 to TRBJ2-2; 14 bases line up with TRBD2. CDR1 and CDR2 from the germline V gene are MNHNY and SVGAGI (reference sequence). V lost 6 bases to trimming and J lost 5 bases; unmatched junction nucleotides: 5. The CDR3 covers 16 residues. CDR3 amino acids: CASSLGLAGGTGELFF. DNA of the CDR3: TGTGCCAGCAGCCTAGGACTAGCGGGGGGAACCGGGGAGCTGTTTTTT.

This clone was counted a few times. This chain joins TRBV7-8 and TRBJ2-3; 10 nucleotides line up with TRBD2. This CDR3 is built from 17 residues. The trim removed 4 bases at V and 4 bases at J, leaving 11 bases unmatched. Germline values: CDR1 SGHVS, CDR2 FQNEAQ. CDR3 DNA sequence: TGTGCCAGCAGCTCCGGACTAAGCGGGAGGGCCTCAGATACGCAGTATTTT. Protein: CASSSGLSGRASDTQYF. Variable domain in full (rest from reference TRBV7-8 and TRBJ2-3): GAGVSQSPRYKVAKRGQDVALRCDPISGHVSLFWYQQALGQGPEFLTYFQNEAQLDKSGLPSDRFFAERPEGSVSTLKIQRTQQEDSAVYLCASSSGLSGRASDTQYFGPGTRLTVL.

The gene calls are TRBV28 and TRBJ2-3; maybe TRBD2 (6 bases). Germline CDR1 and CDR2: MDHEN and SYDVKM. V was shortened by 2 bases and J by 2 bases, with 14 bases between the two germline ends. The CDR3 has 16 amino acids. CDR3 amino acids: CASSLGSGALTDTQYF. DNA for the CDR3: TGTGCCAGCAGTTTAGGTAGCGGAGCCCTCACAGATACGCAGTATTTT.

This chain connects TRBV5-6 to TRBJ2-7, with 7 bases aligning to TRBD2. The V and J ends lost 0 bases and 3 bases, in that order; junction bases with no gene match: 3. Germline V gene sequence: CDR1 SGHDT, CDR2 YYEEEE. CDR3 length: 14 residues. The CDR3 sequence: CASSLGAGVYEQYF. The CDR3 coding sequence is TGTGCCAGCAGCTTGGGTGCGGGAGTCTACGAGCAGTACTTC. Combining the CDR3 with reference TRBV5-6 and TRBJ2-7 gives the whole variable domain DAGVTQSPTHLIKTRGQQVTLRCSPKSGHDTVSWYQQALGQGPQFIFQYYEEEERQRGNFPDRFSGHQFPNYSSELNVNALLLGDSALYLCASSLGAGVYEQYFGPGTRLTVT.

The chain links TRBV7-9 to TRBJ2-4, with D perhaps given as TRBD1 or TRBD2 (6 bases each). This CDR3 is built from 15 residues. Deletions cut 1 base from V and 9 bases from J, with 16 bases between. CDR1 SEHNR and CDR2 FQNEAQ come from the germline V gene (reference sequence). The CDR3 sequence is CASSLGLTEGGIQYF. CDR3 in DNA: TGTGCCAGCAGCTTAGGACTAACAGAGGGGGGCATTCAGTACTTC.

This clone was seen just once. The chain employs TRBV6-1 and TRBJ1-2, with 7 bases lining up with TRBD1. The CDR3 totals 15 residues. The germline CDR1 and CDR2 sequences are MNHNS and SASEGT. The ends lost 2 bases at V and 7 bases at J; junction bases unmatched: 10. CDR3 residues: CASSERTGGEVGYTF. Written as DNA, the CDR3 is TGTGCCAGCAGTGAACGGACAGGAGGGGAGGTTGGCTACACCTTC.

The V and J genes are TRBV29-1 and TRBJ1-1; D possibly corresponds to TRBD1 (5 bases). This CDR3 spans 14 amino acids. Trimming cost V 2 bases and J 3 bases, with 13 bases left between them. Germline-derived CDR1 and CDR2 are SQVTM and ANQGSEA. In DNA, the CDR3 is TGCAGCGTTGAATTTGGGGGGGGTGACACTGAAGCTTTCTTT. This translates into CSVEFGGGDTEAFF.

Turning to this clone: A junction boundary mismatches the germline segment, possibly from a read error. V gene TRBV5-4 combines with J gene TRBJ2-2; the D gene could be TRBD1 or TRBD2 (6 bases each). This CDR3 is built from 15 residues. Germline loops: CDR1 SGHNT, CDR2 YYREEE (reference sequence). CDR3: CASSQERGPHGELFF. DNA of the CDR3: TGCGCCAGCAGCCAAGAACGGGGGCCCCACGGGGAGCTGTTTTTT.

The rearrangement links TRBV27 to TRBJ2-7, with D maybe TRBD2 (5 bases). The germline V gene encodes CDR1 MNHEY and CDR2 SMNVEV (reference sequence). The CDR3 consists of 15 residues. V was trimmed by 6 bases and J by 0 bases, leaving 15 bases between them. CDR3 amino acids: CASSPMLASSYEQYF. The DNA for the CDR3 is TGTGCCAGCAGCCCCATGCTAGCCAGCTCCTACGAGCAGTACTTC.

The CDR3 is CASSPGRAAEQYF. The CDR3, as DNA: TGTGCCAGCTCACCAGGAAGGGCCGCCGAGCAGTACTTC. J is TRBJ2-7 and V is TRBV18; D is unresolved. Trimming left V 2 bases short and J 6 bases short, with 11 bases between. Germline V CDR1 and CDR2: KGHSH, LQKENI. This CDR3 has 13 residues.

V and J are TRBV19 and TRBJ2-2, with D perhaps given as TRBD1 or TRBD2 (5 bases each). The V gene's germline CDR1 is LNHDA and CDR2 SQIVND (reference sequence). With 4 bases removed from V and 1 base from J, the gap between germline ends came to 16 bases. This CDR3 spans 17 amino acids. In DNA form, the CDR3 reads TGTGCCAGTAGTAGCGTTCGGATTGGGGGGAACACCGGGGAGCTGTTTTTT. It codes for CASSSVRIGGNTGELFF. Looking up the rest from reference TRBV19 and TRBJ2-2 gives the full variable domain: DGGITQSPKYLFRKEGQNVTLSCEQNLNHDAMYWYRQDPGQGLRLIYYSQIVNDFQKGDIAEGYSVSREKKESFPLTVTSAQKNPTAFYLCASSSVRIGGNTGELFFGEGSRLTVL.

A word on this clone: This CDR3 is also generated by other DNA sequences in the sample. This chain joins TRBV28 and TRBJ2-7; a possible D gene is TRBD2 (6 bases). The CDR3 sequence is 12 residues long. Germline V lookup: CDR1 MDHEN, CDR2 SYDVKM. Trimming pared 3 bases from V and 4 bases from J, leaving 7 bases between. The CDR3 DNA reads as TGTGCCAGCAGTTTGGGGGGTTACGAGCAGTACTTC. Translating gives CASSLGGYEQYF.

The chain employs TRBV4-1 and TRBJ2-7; TRBD2 agrees at 7 bases. The CDR3 length is 14 residues. The germline V gene encodes CDR1 MGHRA and CDR2 YSYEKL. J was trimmed by 2 bases and V by 1 base; bases with no gene match: 2. The chain's CDR3 is CASSQGAGPYEQYF. The CDR3 DNA is TGCGCCAGCAGCCAAGGAGCGGGGCCCTACGAGCAGTACTTC.

The gene calls are TRBV28 and TRBJ2-3; 16 nucleotides match TRBD2. The trim removed 6 bases at V and 4 bases at J, leaving 7 bases unmatched. The germline V gene encodes CDR1 MDHEN and CDR2 SYDVKM. This CDR3 contains 17 residues. The chain's CDR3 is CASSPGLAGGLADTQYF. As DNA, the CDR3 is TGTGCCAGCAGCCCGGGACTAGCGGGAGGGCTTGCAGATACGCAGTATTTT.

The V call is TRBV9, the J call TRBJ2-5; TRBD2 matches 10 bases. J was trimmed by 6 bases and V by 4 bases; bases with no gene match: 6. The CDR3 length is 14 residues. Germline CDR1 is SGDLS and CDR2 is YYNGEE. CDR3 sequence: CASSPQLAGKTQYF. The CDR3 DNA sequence: TGTGCCAGCAGCCCGCAACTAGCGGGAAAGACCCAGTACTTC.

The V call is TRBV5-5, the J call TRBJ2-7; 10 nucleotides agree with TRBD1. This CDR3 is built from 16 residues. Germline V gives CDR1 SGHKS, CDR2 YYEKEE (reference sequence). V was clipped by 1 base and J by 2 bases; unmatched bases: 6. The CDR3, as DNA: TGTGCCAGCAGCTTGAGGAGACAGGGGGCAACCTACGAGCAGTACTTC. As protein: CASSLRRQGATYEQYF.